This T cell receptor (beta chain) was identified in a study of vaccination effects on CD4 cells after COVID-19. With respect to this clone: The antigen remains undetermined.

Viral peptide pools were used in the ViraFEST assay to expand antigen-specific CD4+ T cells, and sequencing came afterward. Researchers isolated CD4+ T cells once approximately eleven days of culture had elapsed. This person's SARS-CoV-2 infection, confirmed by PCR, occurred between March and December 2020. From germline, CDR1 is MGHRA and CDR2 YSYEKL. V lost 3 bases to trimming and J lost 0 bases, with 17 bases between them. CDR3 length: 17 residues. Here immunoSEQ multiplex PCR was the method, and the copy in TCRdb shows in-frame clones only, minus some. The sample comprises 25,000 to 35,000 clones, under 85% of which are singletons, and around 30% rests with the top ten.

The TCR was taken from a human donor who had a prior SARS-CoV-2 infection. The J gene is TRBJ1-1, the V gene TRBV4-1, with D unresolved. The sequences come from CD4+ T cells from PBMCs cultured with a peptide pool, collected before COVID-19 vaccination. CDR3 coding DNA: TGCGCCAGCAGCCAGAGCCCCCCGGCCGGCATGAACACTGAAGCTTTCTTT. This gives the protein CASSQSPPAGMNTEAFF.